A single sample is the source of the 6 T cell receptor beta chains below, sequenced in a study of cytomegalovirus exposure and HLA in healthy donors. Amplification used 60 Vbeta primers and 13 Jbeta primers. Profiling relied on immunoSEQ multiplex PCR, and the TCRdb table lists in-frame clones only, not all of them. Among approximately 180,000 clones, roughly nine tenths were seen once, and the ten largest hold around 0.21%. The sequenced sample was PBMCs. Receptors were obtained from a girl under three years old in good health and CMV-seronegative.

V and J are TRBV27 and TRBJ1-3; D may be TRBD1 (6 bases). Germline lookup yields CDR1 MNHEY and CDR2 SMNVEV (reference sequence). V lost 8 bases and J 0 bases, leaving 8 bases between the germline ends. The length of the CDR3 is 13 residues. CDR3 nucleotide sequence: TGTGCCAGCTCGACAGGCTCTGGAAACACCATATATTTT. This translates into CASSTGSGNTIYF.

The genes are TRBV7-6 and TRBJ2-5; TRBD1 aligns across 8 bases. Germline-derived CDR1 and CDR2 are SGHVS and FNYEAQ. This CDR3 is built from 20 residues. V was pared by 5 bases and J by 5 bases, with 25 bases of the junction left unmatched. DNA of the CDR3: TGTGCCAGCAGCCACCAGATAGGGGGACAGGCCCCCAGGAGGGGGGAGACCCAGTACTTC. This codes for CASSHQIGGQAPRRGETQYF.

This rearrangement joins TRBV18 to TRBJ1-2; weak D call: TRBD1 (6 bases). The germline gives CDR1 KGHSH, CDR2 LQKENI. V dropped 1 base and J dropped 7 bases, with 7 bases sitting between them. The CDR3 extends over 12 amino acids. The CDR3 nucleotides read TGTGCCAGCTCACCACTACAGGGTGGCTACACCTTC. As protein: CASSPLQGGYTF.

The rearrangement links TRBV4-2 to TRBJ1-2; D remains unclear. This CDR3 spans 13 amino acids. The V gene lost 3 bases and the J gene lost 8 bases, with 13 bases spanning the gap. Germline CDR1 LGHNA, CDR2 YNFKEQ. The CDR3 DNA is TGTGCCAGCAGCCACAGAGGCCGGGAAGGCTACACCTTC. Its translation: CASSHRGREGYTF.

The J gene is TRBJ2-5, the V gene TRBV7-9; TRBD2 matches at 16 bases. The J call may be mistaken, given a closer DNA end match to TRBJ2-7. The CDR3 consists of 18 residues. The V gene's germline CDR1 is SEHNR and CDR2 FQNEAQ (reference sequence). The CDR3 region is CASSLPGTSGRAGPEQYF. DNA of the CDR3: TGTGCCAGCAGCTTACCCGGGACTAGCGGGAGGGCTGGGCCCGAGCAGTACTTC.

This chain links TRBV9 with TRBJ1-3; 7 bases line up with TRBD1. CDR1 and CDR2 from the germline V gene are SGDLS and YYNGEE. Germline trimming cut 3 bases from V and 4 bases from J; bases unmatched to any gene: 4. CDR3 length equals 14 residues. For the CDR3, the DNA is TGTGCCAGCAGCGAAGACAGGGAGGGAAACACCATATATTTT. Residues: CASSEDREGNTIYF. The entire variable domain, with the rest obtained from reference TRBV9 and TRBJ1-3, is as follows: DSGVTQTPKHLITATGQRVTLRCSPRSGDLSVYWYQQSLDQGLQFLIQYYNGEERAKGNILERFSAQQFPDLHSELNLSSLELGDSALYFCASSEDREGNTIYFGEGSWLTVV.